This T cell receptor beta chain was recovered during a study of T cells in Graves' hyperthyroidism and ophthalmopathy (dated by TCRdb to the late 2010s). General notes on the study: Peripheral blood samples were taken at initial diagnosis, before any treatment was given. The paper describes TCR Vbeta CDR3 sequencing of roughly 130 peripheral blood samples, made up of roughly 45 ophthalmopathy patients, 70 to 80 hyperthyroidism patients and approximately 17 progressor patients. Prospective prediction of ophthalmopathy was tested in an independent validation cohort of fewer than 20 hyperthyroidism patients and 17 patients who later progressed to ophthalmopathy. Thyroid tissue and blood T-cell repertoires from roughly 6 Graves' hyperthyroidism patients were also compared in the study. To identify distinguishing TCR V-J signatures, a discovery cohort of 100 or so patients was used, comprising 43 with Graves' ophthalmopathy and around 57 with stable Graves' hyperthyroidism. The roughly 94 discovery patients were randomly divided into training and test sets at a 7:3 ratio. After blood sampling, hyperthyroidism patients were treated with methimazole at a starting dose of 30 mg daily, and ophthalmopathy patients were treated with high-dose intravenous methylprednisolone. General findings and caveats noted by the study authors: No statistical method was used to fix the sample size in advance, and group allocation was not hidden from the investigators. Most expanded thyroid clonotypes (frequency above 0.001) were also detected in blood, suggesting blood repertoires may reflect thyroid immune responses. In validation, progression to ophthalmopathy was predicted by the model with 70% to 71% sensitivity and about 72% specificity, a median of about 6 months before onset. A 13 V-J signature model separated ophthalmopathy from stable hyperthyroidism, with around 88% sensitivity and 81% to 83% specificity in cross-validation and 80%/75% in testing.

The CDR3 starts with the cysteine, ends with the phenylalanine, and has 13 residues. CDR3 DNA is the only sequence kept; it has 39 bases, read in frame from the first base. A distance of 9 bases separates the germline ends of V and J, which lose 6 bases and 1 base respectively. In the ophthalmopathy patients, disease was moderately to severely active, with a Clinical Activity Score of 3 or more, a NOSPECS grade of 4 or more, and a duration of less than 3 months. Patients with uncontrolled infections, other autoimmune diseases, pregnancy or lactation were excluded. Diagnoses were based on clinical symptoms, serum thyroxine and TRAb, thyroid ultrasound and orbital computed tomography. Ficoll-Paque density gradient centrifugation was used to isolate PBMCs from about 10 ml of fresh peripheral blood. Total RNA was extracted with Trizol reagent, and quality was checked on an Agilent 2100 Bioanalyzer. TCR beta CDR3 regions were amplified from RNA transcripts. For the first round of RT-PCR on the TCR CDR3, the HTBI primer set was used together with the Qiagen OneStep RT-PCR kit. The libraries were constructed in a second round of multiplex PCR and then size-selected and purified. Libraries were sequenced paired-end with 100 bp reads on an Illumina HiSeq2000. Per the authors' processing: SOAPnuke was used to process the raw data, removing reads that contained adapters or uncalled bases, had a mean Phred below 15, or lacked an exact match to the constant primer or identifier. High-quality paired reads were merged using COPE v1.2.5, and each unique nucleotide sequence was defined as a clonotype. Clonotypes were aligned to IMGT TRBV, TRBD and TRBJ reference segments using MiTCR v1.1. Analysis was restricted to V-J combinations with a frequency above 0.0001, which covered roughly 99% of repertoires. The TCS score was defined as the ratio of F50 (clonal expansion) to E x V (chaos), calculated using BLOSUM62-based TCRdist between CDR3 peptides within each V-J. Welch's t-statistics and random forest reduced some 510 V-J features to around 14, which were used in a naive Bayes classifier (R e1071). TCRdb reprocessing: public reads trimmed at Q25 with fastp, clones called with MiXCR, in-frame beta chains kept. All rows with the same CDR3 protein become a single entry with the most common DNA and genes. Clone size and V and J calls follow TCRdb, not the original study. Recorded for this sample are around 500,000 distinct CDR3 sequences; roughly 23% of them occurred a single time. Clones ranked in the top ten supply approximately 49% of the sample.

Only a few counts were recorded for this clonotype. Its binding antigen is unknown. No clone much larger than this one lies a single base away; base qualities are absent. The TCR comes from a woman aged 70 to 79 with Graves' ophthalmopathy. The V and J segments used are TRBV12-3 or TRBV12-4 and TRBJ1-1; matching of 6 bases hints at TRBD1 as the D gene. The specimen sequenced was blood. The CDR3 protein is CASRVTGNTEAFF. At the DNA level, the sequence is TGTGCCAGCAGGGTGACAGGGAACACTGAAGCTTTCTTT.